Following are 15 T cell receptor beta chains from one sample sequenced in a study of cytomegalovirus exposure and HLA in healthy donors. The primer mix had 60 Vbeta and 13 Jbeta primers. Clones were sequenced by immunoSEQ multiplex PCR, and TCRdb holds only the in-frame ones, with some missing. The sample yields about 120,000 clones, about four fifths seen once. The sample taken for sequencing was PBMCs. These receptors all stem from a young man in good health and CMV-seropositive.

The chain couples TRBV28 to TRBJ2-7; a possible D gene is TRBD2 (6 bases). The CDR3 has 12 amino acids. Germline V gene data show CDR1 as MDHEN and CDR2 as SYDVKM. V was pared by 5 bases and J by 3 bases, with 8 bases between. The CDR3 bases are TGTGCCAGCAGTAAGGACTACTACGAGCAGTACTTC. Its protein is CASSKDYYEQYF.

The V gene is TRBV4-2, the J gene TRBJ2-1; TRBD2 aligns across 10 bases. V dropped 6 bases and J dropped 8; count of bases not matched to a gene: 13. There are 16 residues in the CDR3. The V gene's germline CDR1 is LGHNA and CDR2 YNFKEQ. CDR3 sequence reads: CASSQGQAGGRDEQFF. The CDR3 DNA reads TGTGCCAGCAGTCAGGGGCAAGCGGGGGGGCGGGATGAGCAGTTCTTC.

On this clone: The junction departs from germline at one end; a sequencing error may be responsible. The genes are TRBV5-4 and TRBJ2-7; 7 bases line up with TRBD1. The CDR3 totals 14 residues. Germline values: CDR1 SGHNT, CDR2 YYREEE (reference sequence). DNA of the CDR3: TGTGCCAGCAGCCTATACAGGGGTGGCTACGAGCAGTGCTTC. Protein sequence: CASSLYRGGYEQCF.

The chain is built from TRBV5-1 and TRBJ2-5; 10 nucleotides line up with TRBD1. The CDR3 spans 13 residues. With V trimmed by 4 bases and J by 5 bases, 2 bases remained unmatched. Germline V CDR1 and CDR2: SGHRS, YFSETQ. CDR3 protein: CASSGQGGETQYF. The CDR3 DNA follows: TGCGCCAGCAGCGGACAGGGGGGGGAGACCCAGTACTTC. The variable domain in full, with the rest retrieved from reference TRBV5-1 and TRBJ2-5, is KAGVTQTPRYLIKTRGQQVTLSCSPISGHRSVSWYQQTPGQGLQFLFEYFSETQRNKGNFPGRFSGRQFSNSRSEMNVSTLELGDSALYLCASSGQGGETQYFGPGTRLLVL.

V and J are TRBV11-1 and TRBJ2-7; 15 nucleotides agree with TRBD2. The CDR3 is made up of 17 amino acids. The germline gives CDR1 SGHAT, CDR2 FQDESV (reference sequence). With 2 bases clipped from V and 3 bases from J, the junction kept 5 bases outside the gene matches. The CDR3 sequence: CASSLWGLAGGLYEQYF. In nucleotides, the CDR3 is TGTGCCAGCAGCTTATGGGGACTAGCGGGAGGACTCTACGAGCAGTACTTC.

This sequence joins TRBV18 and TRBJ1-2; 8 bases agree with TRBD1. The length of the CDR3 is 16 residues. The germline CDR1 and CDR2 sequences are KGHSH and LQKENI. The trim removed 3 bases at V and 7 bases at J, leaving 13 bases unmatched. This chain's CDR3 is CASSPPSDRVVGGYTF. DNA for the CDR3: TGTGCCAGCTCACCCCCGTCGGACAGGGTAGTAGGTGGCTACACCTTC.

The genes are TRBV11-3 and TRBJ2-3, with 11 bases fitting TRBD1. V trimming: 2 bases; J trimming: 4 bases; junction bases outside the gene matches: 2. The CDR3 totals 15 residues. Germline V gene data show CDR1 as SGHNT and CDR2 as YENEEA. The DNA for the CDR3 is TGTGCCAGCAGCTTACCGGGACAGGGGGCAGATACGCAGTATTTT. Translated, it gives CASSLPGQGADTQYF.

J is TRBJ1-1 and V is TRBV5-4; TRBD1 matches 9 bases. The germline V gene has CDR1 SGHNT and CDR2 YYREEE (reference sequence). The trim removed 4 bases at V and 8 bases at J, leaving 9 bases unmatched. The CDR3 is 14 amino acids. The CDR3 protein is CASSGYRGRAEAFF. The DNA of the CDR3 is TGTGCCAGCAGCGGTTACAGGGGGCGCGCCGAAGCTTTCTTT.

V is TRBV7-2 and J is TRBJ2-3; maybe TRBD2 (5 bases). The CDR3 spans 17 residues. Trimming cost V 1 base and J 1 base, with 15 bases left between them. Germline V gene lookup returns CDR1 SGHTA and CDR2 FQGNSA. The DNA for the CDR3 is TGTGCCAGCAGCTTAGAGTTGTGGGAGCGACGCACAGATACGCAGTATTTT. Translation: CASSLELWERRTDTQYF.

V gene TRBV28 combines with J gene TRBJ1-2; 9 positions agree with TRBD1. Trimming took 5 bases from V and 4 from J; bases not matched to a gene: 5. The germline V gene encodes CDR1 MDHEN and CDR2 SYDVKM. The CDR3 spans 14 residues. CDR3 sequence reads: CASSAQGAPYGYTF. The CDR3 nucleotides are TGTGCCAGCAGTGCACAGGGGGCTCCCTATGGCTACACCTTC.

The V call is TRBV19, the J call TRBJ1-2, with D possibly being TRBD1 (5 bases). With 2 bases removed from V and 3 bases from J, the gap between germline ends came to 13 bases. The CDR3 sequence is 15 residues long. CDR1 and CDR2 from the germline V gene are LNHDA and SQIVND (reference sequence). The DNA of the CDR3 is TGTGCCAGTAGTATAAGCCTCGGGGGATACTATGGCTACACCTTC. Amino acids: CASSISLGGYYGYTF.

As regards this clone: Compared with germline, one end of the junction differs, possibly owing to a read error. The CDR3 region is CATSRDQGAGSGANGLTF. The CDR3 DNA reads TGTGCCACCAGCAGAGATCAGGGGGCCGGCTCTGGGGCCAACGGCCTGACTTTC. The rearrangement links TRBV15 to TRBJ2-6; 8 bases are shared with TRBD1. From germline, CDR1 is LNHNV and CDR2 YYDKDF (reference sequence). The CDR3 has 18 residues.

This rearrangement joins TRBV10-3 to TRBJ2-5; 10 bases fit TRBD2. The CDR3 is 15 amino acids. Germline lookup yields CDR1 ENHRY and CDR2 SYGVKD. V trimming: 4 bases; J trimming: 3 bases; junction bases outside the gene matches: 5. The CDR3 DNA sequence: TGTGCCATCAGTGGGATAGCGGGGGGTAAAGAGACCCAGTACTTC. As protein: CAISGIAGGKETQYF.

A remark on this clone: In the same sample, other DNA sequences code for this CDR3. The V call is TRBV6-4, the J call TRBJ2-3; maybe TRBD2 (6 bases). The germline V gene encodes CDR1 MRHNA and CDR2 SNTAGT. The CDR3 totals 15 residues. Trimming removed 0 bases from V and 2 bases from J, with 9 bases in between. The DNA for the CDR3 is TGTGCCAGCAGTGACTCGTCACTAGCCACAGATACGCAGTATTTT. Amino acids: CASSDSSLATDTQYF.

The chain uses TRBV28 and TRBJ1-4; 7 bases fit TRBD1. This CDR3 contains 15 residues. J was trimmed by 10 bases and V by 6 bases; bases with no gene match: 14. Germline assignment: CDR1 MDHEN and CDR2 SYDVKM. The CDR3 DNA sequence: TGTGCCAGCAGCCTGACCGGGCAGGGGGTCGGAAAACTGTTTTTT. This encodes CASSLTGQGVGKLFF. Full variable domain (remainder filled in from reference TRBV28 and TRBJ1-4): DVKVTQSSRYLVKRTGEKVFLECVQDMDHENMFWYRQDPGLGLRLIYFSYDVKMKEKGDIPEGYSVSREKKERFSLILESASTNQTSMYLCASSLTGQGVGKLFFGSGTQLSVL.